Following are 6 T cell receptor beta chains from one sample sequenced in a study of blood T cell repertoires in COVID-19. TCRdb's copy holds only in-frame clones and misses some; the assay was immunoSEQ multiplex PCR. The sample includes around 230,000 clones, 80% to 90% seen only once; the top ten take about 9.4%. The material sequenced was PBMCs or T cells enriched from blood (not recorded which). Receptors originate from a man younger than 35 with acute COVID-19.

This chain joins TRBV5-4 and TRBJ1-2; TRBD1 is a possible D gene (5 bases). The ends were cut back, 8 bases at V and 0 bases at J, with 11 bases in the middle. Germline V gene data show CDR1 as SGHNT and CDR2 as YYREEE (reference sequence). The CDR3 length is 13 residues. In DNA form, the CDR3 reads TGTGCCAGGAACAGGCTAACTAACTATGGCTACACCTTC. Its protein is CARNRLTNYGYTF.

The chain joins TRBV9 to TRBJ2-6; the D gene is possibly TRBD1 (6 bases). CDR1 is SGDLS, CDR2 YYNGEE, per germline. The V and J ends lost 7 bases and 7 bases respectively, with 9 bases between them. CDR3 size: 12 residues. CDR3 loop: CASQGLANVLTF. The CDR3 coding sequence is TGTGCCAGCCAGGGGTTAGCCAACGTCCTGACTTTC.

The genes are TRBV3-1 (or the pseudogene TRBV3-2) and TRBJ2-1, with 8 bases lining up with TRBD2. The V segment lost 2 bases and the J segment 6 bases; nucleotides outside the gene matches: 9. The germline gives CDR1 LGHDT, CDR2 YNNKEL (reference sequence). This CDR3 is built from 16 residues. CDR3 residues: CASSQLNRLASNEQFF. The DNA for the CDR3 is TGTGCCAGCAGCCAACTGAATCGACTAGCGTCCAATGAGCAGTTCTTC.

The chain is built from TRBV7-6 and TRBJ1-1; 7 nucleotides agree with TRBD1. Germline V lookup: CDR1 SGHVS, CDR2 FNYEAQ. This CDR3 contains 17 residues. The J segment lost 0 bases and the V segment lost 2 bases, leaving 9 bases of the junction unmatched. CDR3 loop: CASSLSELQGMNTEAFF. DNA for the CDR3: TGTGCCAGCAGCTTAAGCGAACTACAGGGGATGAACACTGAAGCTTTCTTT.

The chain's CDR3 is CASSFPSLSDRATGYTF. CDR3 bases: TGTGCCAGCAGCTTCCCCAGCTTATCAGACAGGGCGACTGGCTACACCTTC. The chain employs TRBV5-8 and TRBJ1-2; 7 bases match TRBD1. This CDR3 comprises 17 residues. Per the germline V gene, CDR1 is SGHTS and CDR2 is YDEGEE. V was clipped by 2 bases and J by 7 bases; unmatched bases: 17.

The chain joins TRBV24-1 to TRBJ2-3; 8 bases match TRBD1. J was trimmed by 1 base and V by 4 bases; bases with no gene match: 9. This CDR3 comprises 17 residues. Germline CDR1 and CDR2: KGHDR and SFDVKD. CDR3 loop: CATSDAGQGMGTDTQYF. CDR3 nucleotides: TGTGCCACCAGTGACGCCGGACAGGGAATGGGCACAGATACGCAGTATTTT.